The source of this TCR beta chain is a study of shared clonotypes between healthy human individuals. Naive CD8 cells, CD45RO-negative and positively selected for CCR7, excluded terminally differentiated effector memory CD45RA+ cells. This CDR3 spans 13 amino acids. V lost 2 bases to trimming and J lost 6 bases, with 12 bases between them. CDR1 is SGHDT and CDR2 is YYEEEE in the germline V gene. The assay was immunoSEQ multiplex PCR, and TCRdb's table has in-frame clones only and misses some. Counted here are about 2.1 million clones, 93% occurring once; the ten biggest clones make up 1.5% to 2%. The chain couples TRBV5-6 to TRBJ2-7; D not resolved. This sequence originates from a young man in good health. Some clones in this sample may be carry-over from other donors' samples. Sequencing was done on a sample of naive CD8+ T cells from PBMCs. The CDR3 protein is CASSFATKPEQYF. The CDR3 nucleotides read TGTGCCAGCAGCTTCGCCACCAAGCCCGAGCAGTACTTC.